The entry below gives a single T cell receptor (beta chain) sequence along with its context. Its cognate antigen is unknown. The sample comes from a study of cytomegalovirus exposure and HLA in healthy donors. Study details: The 120 or so validation repertoires were produced on the same platform as the 550 to 750 repertoires of the first cohort. This was reported in a later analysis.

Findings and limits, study-wide: Cytomegalovirus status was reportedly diagnosed by the classifier with high specificity and sensitivity. In vitro, a few CMV-associated chains proved specific for CMV antigens. Cytomegalovirus association was assigned to more than 150 TCR beta chains.

Only in-frame clones appear in the TCRdb table, and some are missing; sequencing was by immunoSEQ multiplex PCR. Of 100,000 to 150,000 clones listed, roughly 89% are singletons. V shed 4 bases, J shed 3 bases, and the junction held 2 bases outside the gene matches. From germline, CDR1 is MGHRA and CDR2 YSYEKL. CDR3 length: 14 amino acids. This sequence joins TRBV4-1 and TRBJ1-1, with 10 nucleotides matching TRBD1. The receptor was isolated from a woman aged 18 to 35 in good health and CMV-seronegative. The sample consisted of PBMCs. The CDR3 loop reads CASSRGQGDTEAFF. Written as DNA, the CDR3 is TGCGCCAGCAGCCGCGGACAGGGGGACACTGAAGCTTTCTTT.